The 20 T cell receptor beta chains below come from one sample, sequenced in a study of cytomegalovirus exposure and HLA in healthy donors. Researchers ran the PCR with 60 Vbeta and 13 Jbeta primers. The assay was immunoSEQ multiplex PCR, and TCRdb's table has in-frame clones only and misses some. The table has roughly 160,000 clones, 80% seen once; the top ten hold 1%. Sequenced sample: PBMCs. All receptors come from a woman aged 45-59 years in good health and CMV-seropositive.

This clone was seen a single time. This chain connects TRBV7-3 to TRBJ2-1; 10 bases line up with TRBD2. The ends lost 1 base at V and 5 bases at J; junction bases unmatched: 8. CDR3 length: 17 amino acids. CDR1 is SGHTA, CDR2 FQGTGA, per germline. The CDR3 nucleotides are TGTGCCAGCAGCTTAAGAAGCGGGGGGGCCGTCCACAATGAGCAGTTCTTC. Translating gives CASSLRSGGAVHNEQFF.

The J gene is TRBJ1-1, the V gene TRBV11-2; D remains unclear. CDR3 length: 14 amino acids. V shed 1 base and J shed 1 base, with 7 bases lying between them. Germline V gene data show CDR1 as SGHAT and CDR2 as FQNNGV. The CDR3 protein is CASSLAYTNTEAFF. DNA of the CDR3: TGTGCCAGCAGCTTAGCGTACACGAACACTGAAGCTTTCTTT.

The chain uses TRBV6-1 and TRBJ1-1; D gene ambiguous. The length of the CDR3 is 13 residues. The V gene lost 7 bases and the J gene lost 0 bases, with 9 bases spanning the gap. The germline gives CDR1 MNHNS, CDR2 SASEGT. CDR3 nucleotides: TGTGCCAGCACTGGGCCGGTGAACACTGAAGCTTTCTTT. This sequence encodes CASTGPVNTEAFF.

The CDR3 protein is CASSSARSSGTDTQYF. The CDR3 nucleotides read TGTGCCAGCAGCTCCGCTAGATCTAGCGGGACAGATACGCAGTATTTT. This chain joins TRBV7-3 and TRBJ2-3; TRBD2 matches at 8 bases. The CDR3 length is 16 residues. V was pared by 4 bases and J by 3 bases, with 9 bases of the junction left unmatched. Germline-derived CDR1 and CDR2 are SGHTA and FQGTGA.

The chain combines TRBV7-2 with TRBJ1-3, with 9 bases identical to TRBD1. V lost 6 bases to trimming and J lost 4 bases; unmatched junction nucleotides: 7. Germline V gene data show CDR1 as SGHTA and CDR2 as FQGNSA. The CDR3 extends over 15 amino acids. The CDR3 DNA reads TGTGCCAGCAGTTTACAGGGGGCGCGAGGAAACACCATATATTTT. It yields the protein CASSLQGARGNTIYF.

There are a few counts of this clone. V usage is TRBV29-1 and J usage is TRBJ2-2, with 9 bases fitting TRBD2. The CDR3 loop spans 16 amino acids. The J segment lost 4 bases and the V segment lost 0 bases, leaving 6 bases of the junction unmatched. Germline assignment: CDR1 SQVTM and CDR2 ANQGSEA. This chain's CDR3 is CSVEDRSGRSTGELFF. The CDR3 nucleotides read TGCAGCGTTGAAGACAGGAGCGGGAGGTCCACCGGGGAGCTGTTTTTT.

This clone occurred a few times. J is TRBJ1-1 and V is TRBV29-1; D is unclear. The CDR3 runs 11 residues. V lost 5 bases and J 1 base, leaving 5 bases between the germline ends. The germline CDR1 and CDR2 sequences are SQVTM and ANQGSEA. The CDR3 DNA reads TGCAGCGTTAACAGGAACACTGAAGCTTTCTTT. Protein product: CSVNRNTEAFF.

CDR3: CASSVEYGGASQPQHF. CDR3 DNA sequence: TGTGCCAGCAGCGTAGAGTATGGGGGGGCGAGCCAGCCCCAGCATTTT. The V and J genes are TRBV9 and TRBJ1-5; maybe TRBD1 (6 bases). Germline CDR1 is SGDLS and CDR2 is YYNGEE. V lost 0 bases to trimming and J lost 7 bases, with 17 bases between them. This CDR3 is built from 16 residues.

The chain recombines TRBV28 with TRBJ1-5; D is unclear. V lost 7 bases and J lost 5, with 12 bases in between. Germline values: CDR1 MDHEN, CDR2 SYDVKM. This CDR3 region has 13 residues. The CDR3 sequence: CASTLERYQPQHF. DNA of the CDR3: TGTGCCAGCACCCTAGAGAGGTATCAGCCCCAGCATTTT.

The V and J genes are TRBV7-2 and TRBJ1-1, with D unclear. The V end was cut by 5 bases, the J end by 1 base, with 5 bases between. This CDR3 has 12 amino acids. The germline CDR1 and CDR2 sequences are SGHTA and FQGNSA. CDR3 residues: CASSHWNTEAFF. CDR3 sequence (DNA): TGTGCCAGCAGCCACTGGAACACTGAAGCTTTCTTT.

This clone was detected only a few times. This chain joins TRBV18 and TRBJ1-6; tentative D call: TRBD1 (5 bases). Per germline, CDR1 KGHSH and CDR2 LQKENI. The CDR3 is made up of 17 amino acids. Trimming pared 5 bases from V and 0 bases from J, leaving 14 bases between. CDR3 nucleotide sequence: TGTGCCAGCTCATCTGACAGTCTCAGCTCCTATAATTCACCCCTCCACTTT. Protein product: CASSSDSLSSYNSPLHF.

This chain links TRBV15 with TRBJ1-5; 7 nucleotides match TRBD1. The CDR3 length is 16 residues. Unmatched junction bases numbered 9, after V lost 3 bases and J lost 4 bases. Germline assignment: CDR1 LNHNV and CDR2 YYDKDF (reference sequence). CDR3 sequence reads: CATSSRRDRSNQPQHF. CDR3 sequence (DNA): TGTGCCACCAGCAGTCGCCGGGACAGATCGAATCAGCCCCAGCATTTT.

This chain uses TRBV7-9 with TRBJ1-1; D remains ambiguous. Germline V lookup: CDR1 SEHNR, CDR2 FQNEAQ (reference sequence). The CDR3 consists of 14 residues. Trimming shortened V by 3 bases and J by 2 bases, and 10 bases separated the two germline ends. The CDR3 loop reads CASSFSGENTEAFF. The CDR3 DNA sequence: TGTGCCAGCAGCTTCAGCGGAGAAAACACTGAAGCTTTCTTT.

The chain carries TRBV5-8 and TRBJ1-2; 8 bases are a match to TRBD1. V lost 4 bases, J lost 4 bases, and 6 bases stayed unmatched. The length of the CDR3 is 14 residues. The V gene's germline CDR1 is SGHTS and CDR2 YDEGEE. Here the CDR3 DNA reads TGTGCCAGCAGCGGAGGACAGGGCCTCTATGGCTACACCTTC. It translates to CASSGGQGLYGYTF.

V gene TRBV18 combines with J gene TRBJ1-2, with 9 bases fitting TRBD1. With 4 bases clipped from V and 7 bases from J, the junction kept 7 bases outside the gene matches. CDR3 size: 14 residues. Germline CDR1 reads KGHSH; CDR2 reads LQKENI. The chain's CDR3 is CASSLEDRGAGYTF. CDR3 DNA: TGTGCCAGCTCACTTGAGGACAGGGGTGCTGGCTACACCTTC.

This chain links TRBV4-3 with TRBJ2-6; D is perhaps TRBD1 (5 bases). Germline CDR1 is LGHNA and CDR2 is YSLEER. Deletions cut 0 bases from V and 2 bases from J, with 8 bases between. This CDR3 region has 16 residues. As DNA, the CDR3 is TGCGCCAGCAGCCAAGATTTAGGGGCTGGGGCCAACGTCCTGACTTTC. Protein: CASSQDLGAGANVLTF.

The chain joins TRBV19 to TRBJ2-5; TRBD2 agrees at 10 bases. Near its end, the DNA agrees better with TRBJ2-7, so the J call may be wrong. The CDR3 contains 15 residues. The germline V gene has CDR1 LNHDA and CDR2 SQIVND (reference sequence). The DNA for the CDR3 is TGTGCCAGTAGGGAACTAGCGGGACGGACCTACGAGCAGTACTTC. This translates into CASRELAGRTYEQYF.

V is TRBV7-8 and J is TRBJ1-6, with 7 nucleotides matching TRBD1. With V trimmed by 6 bases and J by 9 bases, 11 bases remained unmatched. The CDR3 runs 15 residues. The germline V gene encodes CDR1 SGHVS and CDR2 FQNEAQ. CDR3 DNA sequence: TGTGCCAGCAGTCAGGGCGGGACAGTAGGTTCACCCCTCCACTTT. This codes for CASSQGGTVGSPLHF.

Here the CDR3 DNA reads TGTGCTAGTGGTTTGGGGGGGACTAGCGGAGATACGCAGTATTTT. This sequence encodes CASGLGGTSGDTQYF. The chain employs TRBV12-5 and TRBJ2-3; TRBD2 agrees at 11 bases. Trimming removed 1 base from V and 5 bases from J; junction bases left unmatched: 2. CDR3 length equals 15 residues. Germline CDR1 and CDR2: LGHNT and FRNRAP. The full variable domain, in which reference TRBV12-5 and TRBJ2-3 provide the parts outside the CDR3, is DARVTQTPRHKVTEMGQEVTMRCQPILGHNTVFWYRQTMMQGLELLAYFRNRAPLDDSGMPKDRFSAEMPDATLATLKIQPSEPRDSAVYFCASGLGGTSGDTQYFGPGTRLTVL.

This clone has just a few counts. The chain carries TRBV7-2 and TRBJ1-2, with 10 bases fitting TRBD1. The junction had 8 bases not matched to a gene; V was cut back by 5 bases and J by 8 bases. Per germline, CDR1 SGHTA and CDR2 FQGNSA. CDR3 size: 14 residues. The CDR3 DNA reads TGTGCCAGCAGCCCACCCGGGACAGGGGAAGGCTACACCTTC. Protein: CASSPPGTGEGYTF.